This T cell receptor beta chain was sequenced for a study of naive and memory T cell subsets (dated by TCRdb to about 2017). Background for the entire study: An open-source, UMI-based TCR alpha and beta sequencing pipeline was applied to sorted naive and memory peripheral blood T cell subsets. The results of the functional CMV T cell responses matched the IgG serology results in every case. RNA was DNase-treated and reverse transcribed with TCR constant-region primers, mostly using SuperScript III. The investigation overall reported the following: In both CD4 and CD8 cells, the Gini index increased while Shannon and inverse Simpson diversity decreased from naive through CM, EM and EMRA. Clonotypes were defined as single alpha or beta chain sequences, not paired alpha/beta receptors. A power law was followed by TCR abundance, with an exponent that differed between naive and memory subsets but was consistent across the three individuals. No ground truth was available to validate the repertoire findings for the naive and memory subsets. Once error correction was done, more than 90% of naive TCR sequences showed up just once, which made the naive abundance distributions much steeper than those of the memory subsets. RNA-based TCR counts may be influenced by expression changes linked to T cell activation and differentiation.

Libraries were built with UMI-ligation and nested PCR. To cover both TRBC1 and TRBC2, the beta constant-region primer consisted of an equimolar mix of two oligonucleotides. A single-stranded oligonucleotide bearing the SP2 primer plus a 12-nucleotide UMI was ligated onto the 3' end of the cDNA by T4 RNA ligase 1. The ligated cDNA went through four rounds of PCR with nested alpha and beta constant-region primers together with the SP2 primer. The ligation reaction was kept at 16 degrees C for about 19-25 hours. To avoid over-amplification, PCR2 was usually performed as a SYBR Green qPCR and halted once a predetermined threshold was reached. Agencourt AMPure XP magnetic beads were used for all purifications after the first. Libraries were quantified by Qubit and checked on a TapeStation, where a main peak was expected near 650 bp. The pooled libraries were sequenced on an Illumina MiSeq using v2 2x251 paired-end kits, which usually yielded roughly 0.85-2.1 million reads per sample. Libraries were pooled at approximately 4 nM per sample, and about 4.5-7% PhiX was added to improve cluster recognition. As for the original processing: FASTQ reads processed by Demultiplexor were assigned V and J genes by Decombinator through tag matching that tolerated a single base-pair mismatch. By using UMIs, Collapsinator corrected both sequencing errors and the frequency errors caused by PCR heterogeneity. TCRs were translated and CDR3s were extracted from the conserved cysteine to the FGXG phenylalanine by CDR3Translator, with non-productive sequences being flagged. Gini, Shannon entropy and inverse Simpson indices were computed after subsampling the repertoires to the same number of UMI-defined TCRs. Within the linear range, a power law was fitted by maximum likelihood to the distributions of clonotype abundance. When run on a single naive CD8 sample, MIGEC and the pipeline yielded similar UMI counts, similar unique TCR numbers and similar clonal distributions. Repertoires were searched for approximately 7,000 CMV-associated CDR3 sequences compiled from VDJdb and a published dataset. The public reads were quality trimmed at Q25 with fastp and then assembled into clones with MiXCR by TCRdb, keeping productive beta chains. Rows are unified per CDR3 protein, each entry keeping the most common DNA and genes. These V and J calls are TCRdb output, not the study's own analysis. This sample is represented by 100,000 or so distinct CDR3 sequences; over 7% of them were singletons. The top ten hold over 1.5% of the sample.

TCR alpha and beta chain libraries were amplified separately from the second PCR step onward. To determine each donor's CMV status, fresh PBMCs were stimulated overnight with CMV viral lysate, and IFNgamma production from CD4+ T cells was then assessed. CD4 T cells were positively selected using Miltenyi beads, after which CD8 T cells were positively selected from the CD4-negative fraction. After staining for CD3, CD4, CD8, CD45RA, CD27 and a live/dead dye, cells were sorted on a BD Aria II into four subsets based on CD45RA and CD27. Blood was obtained from a few healthy volunteers, and the blood from each volunteer was fractionated into CD4 and CD8 T cells and subsequently into four differentiation subsets. Roughly 0.11 L of peripheral blood was drawn per donor, and PBMC were isolated by Ficoll-Paque PLUS density-gradient centrifugation. The sorted cells were lysed in RLT buffer, after which RNA was extracted using a Qiagen RNeasy kit and kept at -80 degrees C.

The table lists this clonotype with a few counts. No cognate antigen has been identified for it. No clone much larger than this one lies a single base away; base qualities are absent. This receptor was identified in a human donor in good health. The sample consisted of central memory CD4+ T cells from blood. In the paper's terms, the cell subset or site label means: central memory, CD45RA- CD27+.

The DNA sequence follows: TGTGCCTTTTCCGACAGGGACGAGCAGTACTTC. It codes for CAFSDRDEQYF. Recombination joined TRBV10-3 with TRBJ2-7, with 7 central nucleotides matching TRBD1. From cysteine to phenylalanine, the CDR3 is 11 amino acids long. The CDR3 DNA has 33 bases and is translated from base 1. The germline V gene specifies ENHRY as CDR1 and SYGVKD as CDR2. V and J are trimmed by 11 bases and 5 bases, and the gene matches miss 6 bases of the junction.